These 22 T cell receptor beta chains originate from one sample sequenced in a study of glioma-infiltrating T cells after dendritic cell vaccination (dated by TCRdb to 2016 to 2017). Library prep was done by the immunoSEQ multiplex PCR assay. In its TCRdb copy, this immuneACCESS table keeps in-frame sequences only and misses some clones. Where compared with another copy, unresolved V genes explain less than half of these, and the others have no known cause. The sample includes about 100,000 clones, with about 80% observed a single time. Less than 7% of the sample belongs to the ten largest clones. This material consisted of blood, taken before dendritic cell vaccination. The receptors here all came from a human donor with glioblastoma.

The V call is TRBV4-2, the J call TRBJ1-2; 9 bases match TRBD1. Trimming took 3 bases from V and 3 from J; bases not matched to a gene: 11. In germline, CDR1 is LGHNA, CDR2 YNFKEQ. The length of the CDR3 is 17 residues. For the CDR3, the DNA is TGTGCCAGCAGCCACCAACAGGGGGCGATGGGGTACTATGGCTACACCTTC. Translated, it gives CASSHQQGAMGYYGYTF.

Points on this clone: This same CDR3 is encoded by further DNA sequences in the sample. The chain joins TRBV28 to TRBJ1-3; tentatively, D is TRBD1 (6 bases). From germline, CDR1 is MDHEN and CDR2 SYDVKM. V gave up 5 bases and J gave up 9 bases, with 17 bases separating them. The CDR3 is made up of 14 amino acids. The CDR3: CASSLLGGGGTIYF. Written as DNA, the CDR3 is TGTGCCAGCAGTCTATTGGGGGGCGGGGGCACCATATATTTT.

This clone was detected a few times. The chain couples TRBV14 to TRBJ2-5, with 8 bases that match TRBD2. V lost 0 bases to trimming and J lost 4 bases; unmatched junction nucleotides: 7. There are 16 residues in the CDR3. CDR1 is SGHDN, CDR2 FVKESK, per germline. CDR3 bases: TGTGCCAGCAGCCAAGATCACCGGGGGGGCCGAGAGACCCAGTACTTC. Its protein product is CASSQDHRGGRETQYF.

The CDR3 here is CSVVHIAGTDTQYF. As DNA, the CDR3 is TGCAGCGTGGTACACATAGCGGGAACGGATACGCAGTATTTT. The rearrangement uses TRBV29-1 and TRBJ2-3; TRBD2 agrees at 8 bases. CDR3 length equals 14 residues. Germline V gene sequence: CDR1 SQVTM, CDR2 ANQGSEA. J was trimmed by 6 bases and V by 6 bases; bases with no gene match: 11.

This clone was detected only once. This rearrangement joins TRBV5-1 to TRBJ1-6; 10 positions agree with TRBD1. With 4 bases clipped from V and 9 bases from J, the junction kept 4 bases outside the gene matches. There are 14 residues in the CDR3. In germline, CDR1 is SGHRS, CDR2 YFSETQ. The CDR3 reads CASSPGQGSSPLHF. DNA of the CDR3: TGCGCCAGCAGCCCGGGACAGGGGAGTTCACCCCTCCACTTT. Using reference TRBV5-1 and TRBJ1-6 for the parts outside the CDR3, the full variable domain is KAGVTQTPRYLIKTRGQQVTLSCSPISGHRSVSWYQQTPGQGLQFLFEYFSETQRNKGNFPGRFSGRQFSNSRSEMNVSTLELGDSALYLCASSPGQGSSPLHFGNGTRLTVT.

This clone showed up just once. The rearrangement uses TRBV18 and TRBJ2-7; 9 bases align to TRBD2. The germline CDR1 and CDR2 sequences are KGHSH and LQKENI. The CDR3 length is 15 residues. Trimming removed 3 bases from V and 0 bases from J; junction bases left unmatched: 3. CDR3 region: CASSPVAGASYEQYF. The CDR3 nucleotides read TGTGCCAGCTCACCCGTAGCGGGAGCCTCCTACGAGCAGTACTTC.

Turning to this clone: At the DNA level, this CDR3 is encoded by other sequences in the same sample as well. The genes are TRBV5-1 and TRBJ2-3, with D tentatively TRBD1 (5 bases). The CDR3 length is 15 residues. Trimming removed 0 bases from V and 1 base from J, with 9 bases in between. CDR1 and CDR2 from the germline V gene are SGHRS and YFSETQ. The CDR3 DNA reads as TGCGCCAGCAGCTTGGTTTGGGGCGGCACAGATACGCAGTATTTT. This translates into CASSLVWGGTDTQYF.

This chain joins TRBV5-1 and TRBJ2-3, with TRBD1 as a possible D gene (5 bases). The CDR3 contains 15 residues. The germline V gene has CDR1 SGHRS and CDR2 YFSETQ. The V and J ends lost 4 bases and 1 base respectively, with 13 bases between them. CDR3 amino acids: CASSRWGERTDTQYF. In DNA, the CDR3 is TGCGCCAGCAGCCGGTGGGGCGAGCGCACAGATACGCAGTATTTT.

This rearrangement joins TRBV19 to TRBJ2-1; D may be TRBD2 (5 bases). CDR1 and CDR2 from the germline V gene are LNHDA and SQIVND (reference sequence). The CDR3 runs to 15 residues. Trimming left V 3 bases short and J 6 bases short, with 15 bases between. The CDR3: CASSILALLSNEQFF. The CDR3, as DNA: TGTGCCAGTAGTATCTTAGCGTTACTTAGCAATGAGCAGTTCTTC. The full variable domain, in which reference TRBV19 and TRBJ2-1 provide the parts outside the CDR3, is DGGITQSPKYLFRKEGQNVTLSCEQNLNHDAMYWYRQDPGQGLRLIYYSQIVNDFQKGDIAEGYSVSREKKESFPLTVTSAQKNPTAFYLCASSILALLSNEQFFGPGTRLTVL.

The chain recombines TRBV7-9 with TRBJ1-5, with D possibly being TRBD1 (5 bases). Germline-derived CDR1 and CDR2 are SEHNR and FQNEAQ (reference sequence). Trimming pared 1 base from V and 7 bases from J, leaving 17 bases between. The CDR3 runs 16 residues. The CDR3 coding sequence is TGTGCCAGCAGCTTAGGGGGCGCAGGGCCTTGGCAGCCCCAGCATTTT. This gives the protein CASSLGGAGPWQPQHF.

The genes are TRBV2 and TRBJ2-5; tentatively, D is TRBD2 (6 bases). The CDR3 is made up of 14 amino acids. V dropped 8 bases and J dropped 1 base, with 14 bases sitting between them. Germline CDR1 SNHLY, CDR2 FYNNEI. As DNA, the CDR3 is TGTGCCAGCGGGGCTAGCGCTGTCCAAGAGACCCAGTACTTC. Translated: CASGASAVQETQYF. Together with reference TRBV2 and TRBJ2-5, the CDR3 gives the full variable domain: EPEVTQTPSHQVTQMGQEVILRCVPISNHLYFYWYRQILGQKVEFLVSFYNNEISEKSEIFDDQFSVERPDGSNFTLKIRSTKLEDSAMYFCASGASAVQETQYFGPGTRLLVL.

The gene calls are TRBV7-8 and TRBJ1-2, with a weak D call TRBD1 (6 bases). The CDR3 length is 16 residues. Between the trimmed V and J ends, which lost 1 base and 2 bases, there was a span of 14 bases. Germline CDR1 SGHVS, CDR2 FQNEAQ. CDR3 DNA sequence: TGTGCCAGCAGCTTAGACCAGGGGTACGAGAACTATGGCTACACCTTC. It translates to CASSLDQGYENYGYTF. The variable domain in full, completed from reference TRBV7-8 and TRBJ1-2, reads GAGVSQSPRYKVAKRGQDVALRCDPISGHVSLFWYQQALGQGPEFLTYFQNEAQLDKSGLPSDRFFAERPEGSVSTLKIQRTQQEDSAVYLCASSLDQGYENYGYTFGSGTRLTVV.

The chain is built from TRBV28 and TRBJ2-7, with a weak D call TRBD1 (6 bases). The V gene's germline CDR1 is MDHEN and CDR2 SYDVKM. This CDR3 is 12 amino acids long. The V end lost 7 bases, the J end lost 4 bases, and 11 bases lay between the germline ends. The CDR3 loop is CASTTGLYEQYF. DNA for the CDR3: TGTGCCAGCACAACAGGGCTTTACGAGCAGTACTTC.

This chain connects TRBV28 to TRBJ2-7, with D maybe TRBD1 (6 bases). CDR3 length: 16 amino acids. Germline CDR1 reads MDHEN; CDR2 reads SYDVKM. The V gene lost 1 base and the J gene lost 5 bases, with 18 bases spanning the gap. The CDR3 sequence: CASSLLAGAFLHEQYF. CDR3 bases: TGTGCCAGCAGTTTATTGGCAGGGGCCTTTTTACACGAGCAGTACTTC.

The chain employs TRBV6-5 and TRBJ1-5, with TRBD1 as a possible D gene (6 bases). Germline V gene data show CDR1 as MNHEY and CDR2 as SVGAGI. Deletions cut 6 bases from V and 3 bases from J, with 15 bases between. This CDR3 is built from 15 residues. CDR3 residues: CASRRTAWNNQPQHF. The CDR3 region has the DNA TGTGCCAGCAGGCGGACAGCCTGGAACAATCAGCCCCAGCATTTT.

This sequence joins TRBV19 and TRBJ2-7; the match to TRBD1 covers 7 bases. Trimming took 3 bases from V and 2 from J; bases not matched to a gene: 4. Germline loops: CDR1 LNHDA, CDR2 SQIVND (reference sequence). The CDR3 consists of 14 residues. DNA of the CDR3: TGTGCCAGTAGTATGGGACAGAACCCCTACGAGCAGTACTTC. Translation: CASSMGQNPYEQYF.

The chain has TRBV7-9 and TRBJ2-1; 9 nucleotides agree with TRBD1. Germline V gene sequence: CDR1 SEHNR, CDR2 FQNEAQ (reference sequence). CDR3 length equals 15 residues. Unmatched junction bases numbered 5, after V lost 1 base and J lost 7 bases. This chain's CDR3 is CASSLEGTGKNEQFF. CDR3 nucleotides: TGTGCCAGCAGCTTAGAAGGGACAGGGAAGAATGAGCAGTTCTTC.

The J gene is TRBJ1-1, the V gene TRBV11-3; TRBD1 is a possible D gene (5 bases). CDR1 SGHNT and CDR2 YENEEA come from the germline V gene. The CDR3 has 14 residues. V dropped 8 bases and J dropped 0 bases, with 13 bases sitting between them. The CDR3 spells CASALGGMNTEAFF. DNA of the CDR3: TGTGCCAGCGCCCTGGGGGGGATGAACACTGAAGCTTTCTTT.

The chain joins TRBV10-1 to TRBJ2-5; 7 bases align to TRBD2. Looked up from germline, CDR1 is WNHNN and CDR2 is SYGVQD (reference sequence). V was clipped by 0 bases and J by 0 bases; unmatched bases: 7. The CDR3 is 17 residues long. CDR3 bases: TGCGCCAGCAGTGAGTCGGTGAGCGGGACTAACCAAGAGACCCAGTACTTC. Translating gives CASSESVSGTNQETQYF.

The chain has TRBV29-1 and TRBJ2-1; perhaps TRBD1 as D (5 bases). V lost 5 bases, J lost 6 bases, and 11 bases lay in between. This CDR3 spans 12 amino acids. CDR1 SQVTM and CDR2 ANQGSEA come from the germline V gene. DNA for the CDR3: TGCAGCGTTTTAGCAGGGTTCAATGAGCAGTTCTTC. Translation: CSVLAGFNEQFF.

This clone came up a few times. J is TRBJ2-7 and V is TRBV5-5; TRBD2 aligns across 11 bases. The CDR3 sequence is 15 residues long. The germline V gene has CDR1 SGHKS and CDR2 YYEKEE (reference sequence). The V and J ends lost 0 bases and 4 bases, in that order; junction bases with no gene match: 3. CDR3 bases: TGTGCCAGCAGCTTGGTTAGCGGGGGGGCGTACGAGCAGTACTTC. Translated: CASSLVSGGAYEQYF.

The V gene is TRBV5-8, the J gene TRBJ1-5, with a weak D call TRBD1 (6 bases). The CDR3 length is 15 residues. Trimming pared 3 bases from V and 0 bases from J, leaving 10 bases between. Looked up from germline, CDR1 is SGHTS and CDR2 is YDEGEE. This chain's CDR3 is CASSSQGYSNQPQHF. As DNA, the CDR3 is TGTGCCAGCAGCTCACAGGGTTATAGCAATCAGCCCCAGCATTTT.